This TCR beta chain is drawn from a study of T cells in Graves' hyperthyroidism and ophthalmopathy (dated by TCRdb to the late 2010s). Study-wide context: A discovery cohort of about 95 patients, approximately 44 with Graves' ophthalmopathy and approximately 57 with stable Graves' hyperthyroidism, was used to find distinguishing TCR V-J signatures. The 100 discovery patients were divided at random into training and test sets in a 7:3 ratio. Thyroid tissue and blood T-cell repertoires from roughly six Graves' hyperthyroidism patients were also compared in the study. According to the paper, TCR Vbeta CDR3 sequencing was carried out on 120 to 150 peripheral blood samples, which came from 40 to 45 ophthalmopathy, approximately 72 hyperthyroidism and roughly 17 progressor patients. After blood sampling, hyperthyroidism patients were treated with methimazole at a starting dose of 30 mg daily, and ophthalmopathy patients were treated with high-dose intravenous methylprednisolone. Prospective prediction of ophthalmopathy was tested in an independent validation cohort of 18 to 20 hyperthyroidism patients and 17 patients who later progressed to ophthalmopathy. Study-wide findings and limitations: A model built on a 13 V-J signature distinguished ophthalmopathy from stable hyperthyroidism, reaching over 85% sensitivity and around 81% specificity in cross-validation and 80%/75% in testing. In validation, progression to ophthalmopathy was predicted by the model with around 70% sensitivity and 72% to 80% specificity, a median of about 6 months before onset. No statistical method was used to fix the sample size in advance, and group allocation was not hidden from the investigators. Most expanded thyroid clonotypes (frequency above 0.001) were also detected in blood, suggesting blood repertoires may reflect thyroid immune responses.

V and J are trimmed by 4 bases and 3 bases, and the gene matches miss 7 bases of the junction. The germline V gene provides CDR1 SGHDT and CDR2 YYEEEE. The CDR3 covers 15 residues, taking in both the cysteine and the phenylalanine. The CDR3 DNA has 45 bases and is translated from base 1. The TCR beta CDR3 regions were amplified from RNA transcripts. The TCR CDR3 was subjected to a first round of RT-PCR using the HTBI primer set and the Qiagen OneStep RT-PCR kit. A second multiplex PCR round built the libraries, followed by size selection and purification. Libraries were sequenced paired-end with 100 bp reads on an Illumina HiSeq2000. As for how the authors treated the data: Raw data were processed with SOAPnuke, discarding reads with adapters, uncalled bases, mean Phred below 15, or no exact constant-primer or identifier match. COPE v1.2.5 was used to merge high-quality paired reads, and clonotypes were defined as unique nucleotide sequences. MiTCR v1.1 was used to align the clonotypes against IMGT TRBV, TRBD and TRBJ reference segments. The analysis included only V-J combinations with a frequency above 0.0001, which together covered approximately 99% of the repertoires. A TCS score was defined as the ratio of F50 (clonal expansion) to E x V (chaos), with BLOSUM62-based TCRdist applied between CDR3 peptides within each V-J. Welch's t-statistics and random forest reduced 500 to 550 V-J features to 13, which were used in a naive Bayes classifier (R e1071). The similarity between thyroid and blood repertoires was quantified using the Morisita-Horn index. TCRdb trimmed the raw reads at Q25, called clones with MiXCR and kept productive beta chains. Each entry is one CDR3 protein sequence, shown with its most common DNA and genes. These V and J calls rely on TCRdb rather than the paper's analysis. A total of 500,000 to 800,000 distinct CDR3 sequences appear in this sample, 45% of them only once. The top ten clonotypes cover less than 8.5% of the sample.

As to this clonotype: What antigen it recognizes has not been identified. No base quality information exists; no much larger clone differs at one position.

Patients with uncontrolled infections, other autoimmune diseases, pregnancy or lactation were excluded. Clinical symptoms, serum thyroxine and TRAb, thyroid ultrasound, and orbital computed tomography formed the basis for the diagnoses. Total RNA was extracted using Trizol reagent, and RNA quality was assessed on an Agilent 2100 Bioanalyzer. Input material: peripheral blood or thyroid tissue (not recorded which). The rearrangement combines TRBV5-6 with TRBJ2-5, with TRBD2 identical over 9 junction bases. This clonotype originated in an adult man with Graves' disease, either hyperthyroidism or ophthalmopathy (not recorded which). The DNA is TGTGCCAGCAGCCGAGGGGCTAGCGGGAAAGAGACCCAGTACTTC. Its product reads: CASSRGASGKETQYF.